The 20 T cell receptor beta chains listed next were all sequenced from one sample in a study of cytomegalovirus exposure and HLA in healthy donors. The study ran its PCR with 60 Vbeta and 13 Jbeta primers. Clones were read by immunoSEQ multiplex PCR, and TCRdb kept only the in-frame ones, dropping some. There are around 60,000 clones in the sample; approximately 80% occur only once, and roughly 5.6% lies in the top ten. Sequencing used PBMCs. The receptors here all came from a male donor in good health and CMV-seronegative.

The V and J genes are TRBV7-2 and TRBJ1-3; D possibly corresponds to TRBD1 (5 bases). Germline values: CDR1 SGHTA, CDR2 FQGNSA. Deletions cut 8 bases from V and 4 bases from J, with 21 bases between. The CDR3 length is 16 residues. The CDR3 region is CASQDDGRAVGNTIYF. In DNA, the CDR3 is TGTGCCAGCCAAGACGATGGCAGGGCAGTCGGAAACACCATATATTTT.

The gene calls are TRBV4-1 and TRBJ2-7; D unresolved. CDR3 size: 14 residues. Germline V CDR1 and CDR2: MGHRA, YSYEKL. Trimming removed 0 bases at V and 0 bases at J, with 6 bases between. The DNA for the CDR3 is TGCGCCAGCAGCCAAGATGTCAGCTCCTACGAGCAGTACTTC. Protein product: CASSQDVSSYEQYF.

This clone was seen once. V gene TRBV5-5 combines with J gene TRBJ2-7; 10 nucleotides agree with TRBD2. The junction had 11 bases not matched to a gene; V was cut back by 4 bases and J by 7 bases. CDR1 SGHKS and CDR2 YYEKEE come from the germline V gene (reference sequence). The CDR3 covers 15 residues. CDR3 region: CASSQSGGANGEQYF. CDR3 nucleotide sequence: TGTGCCAGCAGCCAGAGCGGGGGGGCTAACGGGGAGCAGTACTTC.

V gene TRBV7-9 combines with J gene TRBJ1-1; perhaps TRBD1 as D (6 bases). The germline CDR1 and CDR2 sequences are SEHNR and FQNEAQ (reference sequence). Trimming took off 6 bases at V and 1 base at J, with 9 bases between the two ends. CDR3 size: 13 residues. For the CDR3, the DNA is TGTGCCAGCAGGTGGACAGCGAACACTGAAGCTTTCTTT. This encodes CASRWTANTEAFF.

The J gene is TRBJ1-1, the V gene TRBV21-1; the table calls TRBD1, which could not be checked here. TRBV21-1 is reported as a pseudogene. The CDR3 length is 15 residues. CDR3 residues: CASSNPPQGNTEAFF. The CDR3 coding sequence is TGTGCCAGCAGCAACCCGCCACAGGGCAACACTGAAGCTTTCTTT.

This clone was found once. The CDR3 reads CASTRTGGETVAFF. CDR3 sequence (DNA): TGTGCCAGCACTCGGACAGGGGGAGAAACGGTAGCTTTCTTT. The gene calls are TRBV2 and TRBJ1-1; 10 bases match TRBD1. CDR3 length: 14 residues. V shed 7 bases and J 10 bases; nucleotides not matched to a gene: 12. Germline-derived CDR1 and CDR2 are SNHLY and FYNNEI.

This clone was seen more than once but under ten times. As DNA, the CDR3 is TGTGCCAGCAGTGAATGGGCAACTGAAGCTTTCTTT. Translated, it gives CASSEWATEAFF. J is TRBJ1-1 and V is TRBV6-1; no reliable D call. The CDR3 has 12 amino acids. V lost 2 bases to trimming and J lost 5 bases, with 6 bases between them. CDR1 MNHNS and CDR2 SASEGT come from the germline V gene.

CDR3 loop: CASSTTGSGTEAFF. As DNA, the CDR3 is TGTGCCAGCAGCACGACAGGGTCGGGCACTGAAGCTTTCTTT. The gene calls are TRBV7-3 and TRBJ1-1, with 7 bases identical to TRBD1. With 5 bases clipped from V and 4 bases from J, the junction kept 7 bases outside the gene matches. The CDR3 sequence is 14 residues long. Germline-derived CDR1 and CDR2 are SGHTA and FQGTGA.

A single count supports this clone. The chain employs TRBV6-5 and TRBJ2-7, with 9 nucleotides matching TRBD1. The CDR3 is 13 amino acids. The germline gives CDR1 MNHEY, CDR2 SVGAGI. The V and J ends lost 5 bases and 6 bases, in that order; junction bases with no gene match: 5. CDR3 coding DNA: TGTGCCAGCAGTCGGGACAGGGAGGGCGAGCAGTACTTC. This sequence encodes CASSRDREGEQYF.

This clone appeared a single time. The chain joins TRBV5-1 to TRBJ2-4; 7 bases agree with TRBD1. The junction had 4 bases not matched to a gene; V was cut back by 2 bases and J by 5 bases. The germline CDR1 and CDR2 sequences are SGHRS and YFSETQ. The length of the CDR3 is 14 residues. CDR3 amino acids: CASSFGTEENIQYF. The CDR3 DNA reads TGCGCCAGCAGCTTCGGGACAGAGGAAAACATTCAGTACTTC.

This sequence joins TRBV29-1 and TRBJ1-1, with D unclear. Deletions cut 1 base from V and 1 base from J, with 7 bases between. The CDR3 totals 13 residues. The germline V gene has CDR1 SQVTM and CDR2 ANQGSEA. CDR3 sequence (DNA): TGCAGCGTTGAAGGGCCCCGGAACACTGAAGCTTTCTTT. It translates to CSVEGPRNTEAFF.

The V gene is TRBV10-3, the J gene TRBJ2-2, with 9 bases aligning to TRBD1. V shed 10 bases, J shed 4 bases, and the junction held 7 bases outside the gene matches. CDR1 is ENHRY and CDR2 is SYGVKD in the germline V gene. The CDR3 spans 14 residues. The CDR3 spells CASRQGESTGELFF. CDR3 coding DNA: TGTGCCAGCAGACAGGGGGAGAGCACCGGGGAGCTGTTTTTT.

The J gene is TRBJ2-3, the V gene TRBV21-1; the DNA was not used to check the table's D call, TRBD2. TRBV21-1 is marked as a pseudogene. This CDR3 region has 16 residues. CDR3 nucleotide sequence: TGTGCCAGCAGCACCCGCGACGGACTGGGGTCGGATACGCAGTATTTT. Its protein product is CASSTRDGLGSDTQYF.

V gene TRBV4-2 combines with J gene TRBJ2-7; TRBD2 matches at 9 bases. CDR3 size: 17 residues. Germline trimming cut 0 bases from V and 3 bases from J; bases unmatched to any gene: 9. Germline-derived CDR1 and CDR2 are LGHNA and YNFKEQ. CDR3 nucleotide sequence: TGTGCCAGCAGCCAAGAACCGGGACTAGCAACGGGCTACGAGCAGTACTTC. Translating it yields CASSQEPGLATGYEQYF.

The V and J genes are TRBV19 and TRBJ2-3; the match to TRBD1 covers 8 bases. The CDR3 is 15 residues long. Germline V gene lookup returns CDR1 LNHDA and CDR2 SQIVND (reference sequence). The trim removed 5 bases at V and 2 bases at J, leaving 6 bases unmatched. The CDR3 reads CASSAGQVLTDTQYF. CDR3 nucleotide sequence: TGTGCCAGTAGTGCGGGACAGGTCCTCACAGATACGCAGTATTTT.

The V gene is TRBV12-5, the J gene TRBJ2-3; D not resolved. Germline V lookup: CDR1 LGHNT, CDR2 FRNRAP. CDR3 length: 13 residues. The V gene lost 5 bases and the J gene lost 2 bases, with 8 bases spanning the gap. The CDR3 region is CASGGTTTDTQYF. CDR3 DNA sequence: TGTGCTAGTGGTGGTACTACCACAGATACGCAGTATTTT.

The chain couples TRBV14 to TRBJ1-1; D unresolved. Germline values: CDR1 SGHDN, CDR2 FVKESK. V was trimmed by 3 bases and J by 3 bases, leaving 14 bases between them. The length of the CDR3 is 15 residues. The CDR3 DNA reads TGTGCCAGCAGCCAGATTCTCCACCGGGACACTGAAGCTTTCTTT. This codes for CASSQILHRDTEAFF. Drawing the rest from reference TRBV14 and TRBJ1-1, the complete variable domain is EAGVTQFPSHSVIEKGQTVTLRCDPISGHDNLYWYRRVMGKEIKFLLHFVKESKQDESGMPNNRFLAERTGGTYSTLKVQPAELEDSGVYFCASSQILHRDTEAFFGQGTRLTVV.

The chain is built from TRBV5-4 and TRBJ2-5; 7 nucleotides align to TRBD1. The CDR3 covers 15 residues. Germline CDR1 SGHNT, CDR2 YYREEE (reference sequence). Losses at the gene ends were 1 base for V and 4 bases for J; bases not matched to a gene: 7. The CDR3 reads CASSLKGAKGETQYF. The CDR3 DNA reads as TGTGCCAGCAGCTTGAAGGGGGCTAAAGGAGAGACCCAGTACTTC.

J is TRBJ2-6 and V is TRBV2, with no clear D. This CDR3 has 15 residues. Germline-derived CDR1 and CDR2 are SNHLY and FYNNEI. The germline V and J ends were trimmed by 4 bases and 2 bases, with 9 bases remaining between them. The CDR3 nucleotides read TGTGCCAGCAGTGTTTTTAGCACTGGGGCCAACGTCCTGACTTTC. Protein sequence: CASSVFSTGANVLTF. Drawing the rest from reference TRBV2 and TRBJ2-6, the complete variable domain is EPEVTQTPSHQVTQMGQEVILRCVPISNHLYFYWYRQILGQKVEFLVSFYNNEISEKSEIFDDQFSVERPDGSNFTLKIRSTKLEDSAMYFCASSVFSTGANVLTFGAGSRLTVL.

This clone was seen a single time. The J gene is TRBJ1-4, the V gene TRBV11-2; D not certain. The V end lost 4 bases, the J end lost 0 bases, and 6 bases lay between the germline ends. From germline, CDR1 is SGHAT and CDR2 FQNNGV. This CDR3 spans 14 amino acids. The CDR3 DNA sequence: TGTGCCAGCAGCTCGCAGGCAACTAATGAAAAACTGTTTTTT. As protein: CASSSQATNEKLFF.